This T cell receptor (beta chain) is from a study of T cells after yellow fever vaccination. Germline-derived CDR1 and CDR2 are ENHRY and SYGVKD. The CDR3 length is 16 residues. Trimming took 0 bases from V and 0 from J, leaving 11 bases between them. TCRdb fed the 5' RACE reads into MiXCR, producing one record per CDR3 protein. The sample has 300,000 to 400,000 distinct CDR3 sequences, over 8.5% seen once. Study-wide findings and caveats: Among all clonotypes, a small share was observed in both CD4 and CD8 compartments. Contamination of FACS-sorted repertoires by abundant clonotypes from the bulk population could occur.

This clonotype was seen at least ten times. What it recognizes is unknown. This sequence originates from a man younger than 35 who received the YFV17D yellow fever vaccine. Sequencing was performed on CD4+ T cells sorted from PBMCs, taken 45 days after the yellow fever booster vaccination. The V gene is TRBV10-3, the J gene TRBJ1-1; D is unresolved. The CDR3 is CAISESNLLVNTEAFF. The CDR3 coding sequence is TGTGCCATCAGTGAGTCTAATCTTCTGGTGAACACTGAAGCTTTCTTT.